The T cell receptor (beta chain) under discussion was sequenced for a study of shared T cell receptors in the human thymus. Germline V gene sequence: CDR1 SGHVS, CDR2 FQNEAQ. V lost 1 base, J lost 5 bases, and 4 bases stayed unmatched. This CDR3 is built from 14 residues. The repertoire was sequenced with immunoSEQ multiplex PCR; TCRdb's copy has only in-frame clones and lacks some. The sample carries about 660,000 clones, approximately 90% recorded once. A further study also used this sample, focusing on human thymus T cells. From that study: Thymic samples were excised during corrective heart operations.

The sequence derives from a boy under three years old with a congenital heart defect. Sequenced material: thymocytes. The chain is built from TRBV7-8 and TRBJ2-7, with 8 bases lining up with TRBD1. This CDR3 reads CASSLGTGPDEQYF. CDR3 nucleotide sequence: TGTGCCAGCAGCTTAGGGACAGGGCCCGACGAGCAGTACTTC.